The 27 T cell receptor beta chains below all came from one sample that was sequenced in a study of CD8 T cell repertoires and HIV-1 epitope variants. Repertoires were generated with immunoSEQ multiplex PCR, while TCRdb's copy carries only in-frame clones and drops some. The data hold several thousand clones, with around 62% observed a single time. These receptors lack a known antigen. Sequencing used cultured CD8+ T cells derived from PBMCs. The receptors stem from a male donor with HIV.

This sequence joins TRBV27 and TRBJ2-7; D unresolved. V was trimmed by 6 bases and J by 4 bases, leaving 10 bases between them. This CDR3 comprises 12 residues. CDR1 and CDR2 from the germline V gene are MNHEY and SMNVEV (reference sequence). CDR3 loop: CASSPATYEQYF. The CDR3 bases are TGTGCCAGCAGCCCGGCAACATACGAGCAGTACTTC.

This chain links TRBV5-4 with TRBJ1-4; the match to TRBD1 covers 7 bases. The V and J ends lost 2 bases and 3 bases, in that order; junction bases with no gene match: 4. Germline CDR1 and CDR2: SGHNT and YYREEE (reference sequence). This CDR3 is built from 15 residues. The CDR3 loop reads CASSLSQGPNEKLFF. CDR3 nucleotide sequence: TGTGCCAGCAGCTTATCACAGGGGCCTAATGAAAAACTGTTTTTT.

This chain connects TRBV5-4 to TRBJ2-7; the D is unclear. CDR1 is SGHNT and CDR2 is YYREEE in the germline V gene (reference sequence). Trimming pared 2 bases from V and 1 base from J, leaving 10 bases between. The CDR3 is made up of 14 amino acids. CDR3 sequence: CASSLSDESYEQYF. CDR3 nucleotide sequence: TGTGCCAGCAGCTTATCGGACGAATCCTACGAGCAGTACTTC.

The V call is TRBV27, the J call TRBJ2-2, with D hard to call. CDR1 is MNHEY, CDR2 SMNVEV, per germline (reference sequence). Trimming cost V 6 bases and J 5 bases, with 13 bases left between them. The CDR3 totals 14 residues. Written as DNA, the CDR3 is TGTGCCAGCAGCTCCATAACCGGGACCGGGGAGCTGTTTTTT. This gives the protein CASSSITGTGELFF.

The CDR3 region is CASSLSVTSYGYTF. CDR3 DNA sequence: TGCGCCAGCAGCTTGTCCGTTACTTCATATGGCTACACCTTC. The chain uses TRBV5-1 and TRBJ1-2; the D is unclear. CDR1 SGHRS and CDR2 YFSETQ come from the germline V gene. This CDR3 spans 14 amino acids. The V end was cut by 1 base, the J end by 5 bases, with 12 bases between.

The chain links TRBV27 to TRBJ2-5; a weak D match, TRBD1 (6 bases). The V and J ends lost 7 bases and 5 bases respectively, with 17 bases between them. Germline values: CDR1 MNHEY, CDR2 SMNVEV (reference sequence). This CDR3 is built from 14 residues. The CDR3 DNA is TGTGCCAGCACCTCCCAGGGGTCGTGGGAGACCCAGTACTTC. Its protein is CASTSQGSWETQYF.

On this clone: Compared with germline, one end of the junction differs, possibly owing to a read error. This rearrangement joins TRBV2 to TRBJ2-3, with D possibly TRBD2 on 6 matching bases. The germline gives CDR1 SNHLY, CDR2 FYNNEI. This CDR3 is 14 amino acids long. CDR3 sequence (DNA): TGTGCCAGCAGGGAAGTAGCGGCCACAGATACGCAGTATTTT. Protein product: CASREVAATDTQYF.

This sequence joins TRBV28 and TRBJ1-3; D ambiguous. From germline, CDR1 is MDHEN and CDR2 SYDVKM. The CDR3 runs 14 residues. V was clipped by 5 bases and J by 0 bases, with 8 bases between them. CDR3 sequence reads: CASSLITSGNTIYF. The DNA of the CDR3 is TGTGCCAGCAGTCTGATTACCTCTGGAAACACCATATATTTT.

The gene calls are TRBV10-2 and TRBJ2-3; D not resolved. Between the trimmed V and J ends, which lost 3 bases and 2 bases, there was a span of 6 bases. The germline gives CDR1 WSHSY, CDR2 SAAADI. The CDR3 spans 13 residues. Written as DNA, the CDR3 is TGCGCCAGCAGTGACGCCAACACAGATACGCAGTATTTT. Its translation is CASSDANTDTQYF.

This clone has a handful of counts. The V gene is TRBV25-1, the J gene TRBJ2-7; D might be TRBD1 or TRBD2, each matching 5 bases. There are 13 residues in the CDR3. Germline V lookup: CDR1 MGHDK, CDR2 SYGVNS. Trimming left V 4 bases short and J 2 bases short, with 9 bases between. This CDR3 is CASSVGTAYEQYF. DNA for the CDR3: TGTGCCAGCAGTGTTGGGACGGCCTACGAGCAGTACTTC.

The rearrangement joins TRBV29-1 to TRBJ2-7; D unclear. Trimming took off 0 bases at V and 0 bases at J, with 3 bases between the two ends. CDR1 and CDR2 (germline): SQVTM, ANQGSEA. The CDR3 covers 12 residues. The CDR3 reads CSVEDLSYEQYF. The CDR3 DNA is TGCAGCGTTGAAGATCTCTCCTACGAGCAGTACTTC.

Within the sample, this clone is medium-sized (0.01 to 0.1%). The chain combines TRBV4-3 with TRBJ1-2; D is uncertain. V shed 0 bases and J shed 3 bases, with 14 bases lying between them. This CDR3 is 16 amino acids long. The germline V gene encodes CDR1 LGHNA and CDR2 YSLEER. As DNA, the CDR3 is TGCGCCAGCAGCCAAGATCCCCCAGACTTGGACTATGGCTACACCTTC. Protein sequence: CASSQDPPDLDYGYTF.

This rearrangement joins TRBV10-1 to TRBJ1-1; unclear D gene. The CDR3 has 12 amino acids. Trimming stripped 1 base from V and 11 bases from J, with 11 bases between. Germline CDR1 and CDR2: WNHNN and SYGVQD (reference sequence). The CDR3 region is CASSEYAGQAFF. Here the CDR3 DNA reads TGCGCCAGCAGTGAGTACGCGGGTCAGGCTTTCTTT.

The chain joins TRBV5-6 to TRBJ2-7; tentatively, D is TRBD1 (6 bases). V gave up 4 bases and J gave up 3 bases, with 11 bases separating them. CDR3 size: 13 residues. CDR1 and CDR2 (germline): SGHDT, YYEEEE. Here the CDR3 DNA reads TGTGCCAGCAGCGTGACAGGTTTCTACGAGCAGTACTTC. Its protein is CASSVTGFYEQYF.

V gene TRBV7-6 combines with J gene TRBJ2-1; TRBD2 matches at 8 bases. Germline CDR1 reads SGHVS; CDR2 reads FNYEAQ. The CDR3 totals 15 residues. Trimming took 2 bases from V and 6 from J; bases not matched to a gene: 6. The CDR3 is CASSLWGTSGNEQFF. For the CDR3, the DNA is TGTGCCAGCAGCTTATGGGGGACTAGTGGCAATGAGCAGTTCTTC.

The rearrangement joins TRBV5-6 to TRBJ2-7; D is perhaps TRBD2 (5 bases). V was pared by 4 bases and J by 1 base, with 18 bases between. The CDR3 length is 16 residues. The germline CDR1 and CDR2 sequences are SGHDT and YYEEEE. As DNA, the CDR3 is TGTGCCAGCAGCGGTTGGGAGCTAAAACGTTCCTACGAGCAGTACTTC. Its translation: CASSGWELKRSYEQYF.

The V gene is TRBV27, the J gene TRBJ2-7; 8 positions agree with TRBD1. Germline V gene data show CDR1 as MNHEY and CDR2 as SMNVEV (reference sequence). Germline trimming cut 5 bases from V and 5 bases from J; bases unmatched to any gene: 8. The CDR3 contains 14 residues. The CDR3 DNA sequence: TGTGCCAGCAGTCCGGGACAGGTGCTACACGAGCAGTACTTC. Translation: CASSPGQVLHEQYF.

This clone was counted a few times. This chain joins TRBV11-2 and TRBJ1-6, with D unresolved. From germline, CDR1 is SGHAT and CDR2 FQNNGV. V was trimmed by 5 bases and J by 6 bases, leaving 11 bases between them. This CDR3 spans 14 amino acids. In DNA form, the CDR3 reads TGTGCCAGCAGCCTAACCCCTTCTAATTCACCCCTCCACTTT. Translated, it gives CASSLTPSNSPLHF.

This chain links TRBV18 with TRBJ1-3; D gene ambiguous. Germline V gene lookup returns CDR1 KGHSH and CDR2 LQKENI. V lost 5 bases and J 0 bases, leaving 8 bases between the germline ends. This CDR3 contains 14 residues. The CDR3 bases are TGTGCCAGCTCATCAGGTAGCTCTGGAAACACCATATATTTT. Encoded protein: CASSSGSSGNTIYF.

This clone has only a few counts. V gene TRBV9 combines with J gene TRBJ1-6, with D perhaps TRBD1 (6 bases). Trimming left V 4 bases short and J 7 bases short, with 18 bases between. The germline V gene encodes CDR1 SGDLS and CDR2 YYNGEE. This CDR3 has 16 residues. The CDR3 protein is CASSPLGGQGNSPLHF. The CDR3 DNA reads as TGTGCCAGCAGCCCGCTGGGGGGGCAAGGGAATTCACCCCTCCACTTT.

This clone was counted once. The rearrangement uses TRBV21-1 and TRBJ2-6; the table calls TRBD1, which could not be checked here. TRBV21-1 constitutes a pseudogene. The CDR3 runs to 17 residues. The CDR3 sequence: CASSRGGQGCGANVLTF. Here the CDR3 DNA reads TGTGCCAGCAGCAGGGGCGGACAGGGGTGTGGGGCCAACGTCCTGACTTTC.

This clone was observed a handful of times. The chain recombines TRBV5-4 with TRBJ1-5, with 10 bases fitting TRBD1. V shed 4 bases, J shed 1 base, and the junction held 2 bases outside the gene matches. This CDR3 has 15 residues. From germline, CDR1 is SGHNT and CDR2 YYREEE (reference sequence). As DNA, the CDR3 is TGTGCCAGCAGCCTGGACAGGGGGAGCAATCAGCCCCAGCATTTT. This gives the protein CASSLDRGSNQPQHF.

The chain carries TRBV5-8 and TRBJ2-7; possibly TRBD1 for D (5 bases). This CDR3 has 13 amino acids. The V and J ends lost 4 bases and 3 bases respectively, with 11 bases between them. Germline V gene data show CDR1 as SGHTS and CDR2 as YDEGEE. CDR3: CASSPEGDYEQYF. CDR3 bases: TGTGCCAGCAGCCCAGAAGGGGACTACGAGCAGTACTTC. Filled out from reference TRBV5-8 and TRBJ2-7, the complete variable domain reads EAGVTQSPTHLIKTRGQQATLRCSPISGHTSVYWYQQALGLGLQFLLWYDEGEERNRGNFPPRFSGRQFPNYSSELNVNALELEDSALYLCASSPEGDYEQYFGPGTRLTVT.

The V call is TRBV11-2, the J call TRBJ2-7, with 7 bases aligning to TRBD1. The trim removed 3 bases at V and 7 bases at J, leaving 9 bases unmatched. Germline V gene lookup returns CDR1 SGHAT and CDR2 FQNNGV. The length of the CDR3 is 14 residues. CDR3 nucleotide sequence: TGTGCCAGCAGCTTGGGACAGTACCTTCGTGAGCAGTACTTC. This sequence encodes CASSLGQYLREQYF. Variable domain in full (rest from reference TRBV11-2 and TRBJ2-7): EAGVAQSPRYKIIEKRQSVAFWCNPISGHATLYWYQQILGQGPKLLIQFQNNGVVDDSQLPKDRFSAERLKGVDSTLKIQPAKLEDSAVYLCASSLGQYLREQYFGPGTRLTVT.

This clone has just a few counts. The J gene is TRBJ1-2, the V gene TRBV14, with D perhaps matching TRBD1 (6 bases). Deletions cut 6 bases from V and 8 bases from J, with 16 bases between. CDR1 and CDR2 from the germline V gene are SGHDN and FVKESK. This CDR3 contains 13 residues. The CDR3 region is CASSPITGIGYTF. The CDR3 DNA follows: TGTGCCAGCAGTCCTATCACAGGGATCGGCTACACCTTC.

In this sample, this clone turned up a few times. The chain uses TRBV14 and TRBJ1-6; 8 nucleotides agree with TRBD1. Germline V gene data show CDR1 as SGHDN and CDR2 as FVKESK. V trimming: 2 bases; J trimming: 7 bases; junction bases outside the gene matches: 4. The CDR3 contains 15 residues. This chain's CDR3 is CASSQTTGANSPLHF. CDR3 in DNA: TGTGCCAGCAGCCAAACGACAGGGGCGAATTCACCCCTCCACTTT.

The chain is built from TRBV14 and TRBJ2-7; D unresolved. V was pared by 2 bases and J by 7 bases, with 12 bases between. CDR3 length: 13 amino acids. Germline V gives CDR1 SGHDN, CDR2 FVKESK. The CDR3 nucleotides are TGTGCCAGCAGCCAAATCAATGCCGGGGAGCAGTACTTC. This translates into CASSQINAGEQYF.